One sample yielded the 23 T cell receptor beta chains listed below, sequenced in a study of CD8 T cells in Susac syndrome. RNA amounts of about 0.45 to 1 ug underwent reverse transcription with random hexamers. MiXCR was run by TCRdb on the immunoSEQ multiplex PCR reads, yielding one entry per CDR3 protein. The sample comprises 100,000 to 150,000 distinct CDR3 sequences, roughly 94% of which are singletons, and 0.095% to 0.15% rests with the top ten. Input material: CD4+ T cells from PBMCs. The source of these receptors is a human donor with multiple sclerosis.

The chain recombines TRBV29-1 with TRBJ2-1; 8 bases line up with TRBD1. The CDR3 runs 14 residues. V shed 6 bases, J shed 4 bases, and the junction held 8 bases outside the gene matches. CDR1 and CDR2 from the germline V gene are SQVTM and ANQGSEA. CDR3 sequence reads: CSVGGQGGYNEQFF. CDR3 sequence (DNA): TGCAGCGTGGGCGGACAGGGCGGGTACAATGAGCAGTTCTTC.

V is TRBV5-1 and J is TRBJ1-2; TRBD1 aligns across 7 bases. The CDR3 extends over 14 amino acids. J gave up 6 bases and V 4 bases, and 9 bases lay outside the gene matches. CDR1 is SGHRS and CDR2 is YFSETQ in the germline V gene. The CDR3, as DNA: TGCGCCAGCAGCACCTTCTCAGGGGGGAATGGCTACACCTTC. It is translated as CASSTFSGGNGYTF.

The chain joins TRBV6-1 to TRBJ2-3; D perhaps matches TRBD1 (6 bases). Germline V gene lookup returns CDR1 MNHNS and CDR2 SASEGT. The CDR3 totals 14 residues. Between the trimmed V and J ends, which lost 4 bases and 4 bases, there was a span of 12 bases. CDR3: CASSGDTPADTQYF. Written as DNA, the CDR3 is TGTGCCAGCAGTGGGGACACCCCAGCAGATACGCAGTATTTT.

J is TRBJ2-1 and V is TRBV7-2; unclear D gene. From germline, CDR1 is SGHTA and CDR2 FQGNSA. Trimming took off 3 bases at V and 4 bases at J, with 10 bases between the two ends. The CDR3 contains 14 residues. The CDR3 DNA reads TGTGCCAGCAGCTTTGATCCACAGTACAATGAGCAGTTCTTC. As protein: CASSFDPQYNEQFF.

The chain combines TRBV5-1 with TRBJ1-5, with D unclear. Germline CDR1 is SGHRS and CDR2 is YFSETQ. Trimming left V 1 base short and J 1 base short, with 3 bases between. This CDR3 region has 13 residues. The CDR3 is CASSLTSNQPQHF. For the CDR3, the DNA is TGCGCCAGCAGCTTGACAAGCAATCAGCCCCAGCATTTT.

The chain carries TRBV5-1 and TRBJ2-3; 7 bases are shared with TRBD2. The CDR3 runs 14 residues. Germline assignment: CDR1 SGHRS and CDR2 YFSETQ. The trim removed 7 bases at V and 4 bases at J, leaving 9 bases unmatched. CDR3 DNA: TGCGCCAGCGAGGGAGGGAGGGGACCAGATACGCAGTATTTT. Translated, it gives CASEGGRGPDTQYF. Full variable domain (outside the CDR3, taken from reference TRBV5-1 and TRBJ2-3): KAGVTQTPRYLIKTRGQQVTLSCSPISGHRSVSWYQQTPGQGLQFLFEYFSETQRNKGNFPGRFSGRQFSNSRSEMNVSTLELGDSALYLCASEGGRGPDTQYFGPGTRLTVL.

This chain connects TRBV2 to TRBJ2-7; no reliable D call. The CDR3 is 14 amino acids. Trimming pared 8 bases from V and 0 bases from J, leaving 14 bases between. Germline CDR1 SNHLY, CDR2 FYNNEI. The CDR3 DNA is TGTGCCAGCCAGAAGGAAGACATCTCCTACGAGCAGTACTTC. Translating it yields CASQKEDISYEQYF. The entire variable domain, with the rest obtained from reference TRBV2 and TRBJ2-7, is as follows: EPEVTQTPSHQVTQMGQEVILRCVPISNHLYFYWYRQILGQKVEFLVSFYNNEISEKSEIFDDQFSVERPDGSNFTLKIRSTKLEDSAMYFCASQKEDISYEQYFGPGTRLTVT.

CDR3 bases: TGTGCCTGGAGGGGATTCCCGTCGGGTGAAAAACTGTTTTTT. This encodes CAWRGFPSGEKLFF. The chain couples TRBV30 to TRBJ1-4, with D hard to call. V gave up 3 bases and J gave up 7 bases, with 15 bases separating them. CDR1 GTSNPN and CDR2 SVGIG come from the germline V gene (reference sequence). The CDR3 has 14 amino acids.

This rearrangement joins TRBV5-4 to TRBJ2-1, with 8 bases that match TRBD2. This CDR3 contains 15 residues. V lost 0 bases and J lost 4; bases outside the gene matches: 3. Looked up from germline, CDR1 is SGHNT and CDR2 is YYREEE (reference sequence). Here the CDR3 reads CASSLELAEYNEQFF. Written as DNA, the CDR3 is TGTGCCAGCAGCTTGGAACTAGCGGAGTACAATGAGCAGTTCTTC.

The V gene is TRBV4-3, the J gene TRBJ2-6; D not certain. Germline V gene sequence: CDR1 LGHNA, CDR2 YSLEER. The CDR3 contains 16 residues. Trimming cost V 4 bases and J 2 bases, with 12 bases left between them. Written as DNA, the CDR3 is TGCGCCAGCAGCCTCAATTCCCAGGCTGGGGCCAACGTCCTGACTTTC. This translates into CASSLNSQAGANVLTF.

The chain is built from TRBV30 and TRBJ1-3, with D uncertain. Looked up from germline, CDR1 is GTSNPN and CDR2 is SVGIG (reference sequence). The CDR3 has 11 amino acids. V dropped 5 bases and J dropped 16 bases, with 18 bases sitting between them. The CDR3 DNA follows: TGTGCCTGGGGTGGCCACTTAGACAAGTATTTT. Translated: CAWGGHLDKYF. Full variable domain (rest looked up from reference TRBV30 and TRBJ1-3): SQTIHQWPATLVQPVGSPLSLECTVEGTSNPNLYWYRQAAGRGLQLLFYSVGIGQISSEVPQNLSASRPQDRQFILSSKKLLLSDSGFYLCAWGGHLDKYFGEGSWLTVV.

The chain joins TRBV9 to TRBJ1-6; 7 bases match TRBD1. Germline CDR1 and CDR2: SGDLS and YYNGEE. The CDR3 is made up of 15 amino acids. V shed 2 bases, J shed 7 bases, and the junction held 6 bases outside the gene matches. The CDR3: CASSVTGTENSPLHF. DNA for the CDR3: TGTGCCAGCAGCGTGACCGGGACAGAGAATTCACCCCTCCACTTT.

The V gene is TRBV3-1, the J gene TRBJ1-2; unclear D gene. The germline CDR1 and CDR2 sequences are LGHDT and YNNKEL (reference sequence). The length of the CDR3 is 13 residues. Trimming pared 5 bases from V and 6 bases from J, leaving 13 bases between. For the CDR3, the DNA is TGTGCCAGCAGCTCCCTCGGCGGGGATGGCTACACCTTC. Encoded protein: CASSSLGGDGYTF.

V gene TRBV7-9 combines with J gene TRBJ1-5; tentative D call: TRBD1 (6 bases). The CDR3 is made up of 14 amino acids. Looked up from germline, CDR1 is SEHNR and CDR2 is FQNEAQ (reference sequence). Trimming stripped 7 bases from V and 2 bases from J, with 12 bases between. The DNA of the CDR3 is TGTGCCAGCACCTCAGGGGTGGGCAATCAGCCCCAGCATTTT. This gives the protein CASTSGVGNQPQHF.

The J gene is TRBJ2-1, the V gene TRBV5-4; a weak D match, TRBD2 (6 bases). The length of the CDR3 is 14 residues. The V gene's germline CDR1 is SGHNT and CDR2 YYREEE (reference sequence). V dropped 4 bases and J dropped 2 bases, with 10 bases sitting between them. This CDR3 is CASSLLAPYNEQFF. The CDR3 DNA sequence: TGTGCCAGCAGCCTACTAGCCCCCTACAATGAGCAGTTCTTC.

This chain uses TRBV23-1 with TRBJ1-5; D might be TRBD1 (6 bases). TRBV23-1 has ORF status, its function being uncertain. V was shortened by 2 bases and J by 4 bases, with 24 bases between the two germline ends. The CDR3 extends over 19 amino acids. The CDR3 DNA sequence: TGCGCCAGCAGTCAACCCTGGGGGGGCAGGGCGTTCGGAAATCAGCCCCAGCATTTT. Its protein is CASSQPWGGRAFGNQPQHF.

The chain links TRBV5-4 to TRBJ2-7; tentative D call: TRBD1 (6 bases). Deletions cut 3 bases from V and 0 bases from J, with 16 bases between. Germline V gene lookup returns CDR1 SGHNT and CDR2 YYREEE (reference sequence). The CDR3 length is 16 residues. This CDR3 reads CASSSWGRDTSYEQYF. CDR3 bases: TGTGCCAGCAGCTCCTGGGGCCGGGACACCTCCTACGAGCAGTACTTC.

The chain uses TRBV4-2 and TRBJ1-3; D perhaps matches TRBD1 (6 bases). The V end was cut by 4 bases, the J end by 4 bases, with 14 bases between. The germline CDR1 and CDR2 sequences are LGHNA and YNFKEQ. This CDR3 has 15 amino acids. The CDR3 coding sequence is TGTGCCAGCAGCCGGGATCAGGGGTGGGGAAACACCATATATTTT. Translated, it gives CASSRDQGWGNTIYF.

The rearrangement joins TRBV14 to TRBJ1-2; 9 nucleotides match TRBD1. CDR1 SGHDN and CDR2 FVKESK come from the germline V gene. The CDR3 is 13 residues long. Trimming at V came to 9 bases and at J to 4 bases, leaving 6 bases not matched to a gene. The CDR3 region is CASSDRGSYGYTF. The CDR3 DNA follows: TGTGCCAGTTCGGACAGGGGTTCCTATGGCTACACCTTC.

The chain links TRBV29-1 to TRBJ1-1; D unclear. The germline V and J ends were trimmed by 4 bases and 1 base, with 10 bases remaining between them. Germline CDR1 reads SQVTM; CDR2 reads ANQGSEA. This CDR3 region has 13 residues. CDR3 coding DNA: TGCAGCGTTGCCTATATCAGGAACACTGAAGCTTTCTTT. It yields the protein CSVAYIRNTEAFF.

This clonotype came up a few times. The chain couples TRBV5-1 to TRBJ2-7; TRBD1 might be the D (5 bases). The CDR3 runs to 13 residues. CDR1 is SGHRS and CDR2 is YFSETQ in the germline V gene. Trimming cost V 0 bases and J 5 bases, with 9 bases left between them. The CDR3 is CASSLAGLDEQYF. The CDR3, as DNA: TGCGCCAGCAGCTTGGCAGGGCTGGACGAGCAGTACTTC.

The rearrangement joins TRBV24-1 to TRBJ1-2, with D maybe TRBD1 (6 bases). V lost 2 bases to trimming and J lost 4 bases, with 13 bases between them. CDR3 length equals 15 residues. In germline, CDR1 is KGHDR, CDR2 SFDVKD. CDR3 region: CATSDSGGSAYGYTF. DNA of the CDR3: TGTGCCACCAGTGATTCCGGGGGCTCAGCCTATGGCTACACCTTC.

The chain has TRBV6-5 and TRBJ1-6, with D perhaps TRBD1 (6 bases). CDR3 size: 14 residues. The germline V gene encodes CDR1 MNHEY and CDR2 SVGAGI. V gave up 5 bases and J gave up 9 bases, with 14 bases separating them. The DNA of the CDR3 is TGTGCCAGCAGTGAACAGCCACAGGGTTCACCCCTCCACTTT. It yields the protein CASSEQPQGSPLHF.